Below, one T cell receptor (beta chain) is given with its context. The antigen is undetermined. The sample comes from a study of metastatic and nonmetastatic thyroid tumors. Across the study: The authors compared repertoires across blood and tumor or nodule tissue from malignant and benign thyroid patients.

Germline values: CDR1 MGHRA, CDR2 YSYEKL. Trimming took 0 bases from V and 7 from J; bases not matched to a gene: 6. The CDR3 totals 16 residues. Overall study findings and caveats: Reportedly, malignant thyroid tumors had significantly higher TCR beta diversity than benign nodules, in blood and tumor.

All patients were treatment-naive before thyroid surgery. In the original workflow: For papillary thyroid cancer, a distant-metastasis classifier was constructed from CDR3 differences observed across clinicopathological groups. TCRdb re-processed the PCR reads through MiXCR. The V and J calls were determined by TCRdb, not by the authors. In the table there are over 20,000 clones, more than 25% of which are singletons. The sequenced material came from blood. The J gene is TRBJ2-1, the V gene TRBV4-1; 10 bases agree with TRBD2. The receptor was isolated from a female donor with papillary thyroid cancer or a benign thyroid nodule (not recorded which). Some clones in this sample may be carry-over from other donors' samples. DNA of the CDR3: TGCGCCAGCAGCCAAGAAGCTAGCGGGAGTCGAAATGAGCAGTTCTTC. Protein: CASSQEASGSRNEQFF.